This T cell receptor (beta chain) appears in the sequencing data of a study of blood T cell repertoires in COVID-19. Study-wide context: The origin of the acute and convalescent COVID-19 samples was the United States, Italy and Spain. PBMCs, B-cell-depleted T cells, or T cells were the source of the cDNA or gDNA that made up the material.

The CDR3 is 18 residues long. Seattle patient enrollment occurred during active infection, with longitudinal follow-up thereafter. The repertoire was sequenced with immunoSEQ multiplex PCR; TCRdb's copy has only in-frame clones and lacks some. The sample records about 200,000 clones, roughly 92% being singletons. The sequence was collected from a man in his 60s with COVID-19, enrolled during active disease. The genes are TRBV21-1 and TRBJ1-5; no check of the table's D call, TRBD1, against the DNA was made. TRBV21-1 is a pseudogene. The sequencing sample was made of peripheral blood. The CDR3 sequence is CASSKVPPTGASNQPQHF. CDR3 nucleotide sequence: TGTGCCAGCAGCAAAGTCCCCCCTACAGGGGCGAGCAATCAGCCCCAGCATTTT.